Sequencing of this T cell receptor (beta chain) was carried out in a study of blood T cell repertoires in COVID-19. Profiled with immunoSEQ multiplex PCR; TCRdb holds only in-frame clones, not every one. The sample contains some 300,000 clones, approximately 90% of which appear only once. The germline gives CDR1 LGHDT, CDR2 YNNKEL (reference sequence). CDR3 size: 15 residues. The ends were cut back, 0 bases at V and 3 bases at J, with 11 bases in the middle. Sequencing used PBMCs or T cells enriched from blood (not recorded which). The rearrangement uses TRBV3-1 (or the pseudogene TRBV3-2) and TRBJ1-1; the D gene is possibly TRBD1 (5 bases). The receptor was isolated from a woman aged 40 to 55 who had recovered from COVID-19. CDR3 sequence (DNA): TGTGCCAGCAGCCAAGATTCCCAGGGCGACACTGAAGCTTTCTTT. Protein sequence: CASSQDSQGDTEAFF.